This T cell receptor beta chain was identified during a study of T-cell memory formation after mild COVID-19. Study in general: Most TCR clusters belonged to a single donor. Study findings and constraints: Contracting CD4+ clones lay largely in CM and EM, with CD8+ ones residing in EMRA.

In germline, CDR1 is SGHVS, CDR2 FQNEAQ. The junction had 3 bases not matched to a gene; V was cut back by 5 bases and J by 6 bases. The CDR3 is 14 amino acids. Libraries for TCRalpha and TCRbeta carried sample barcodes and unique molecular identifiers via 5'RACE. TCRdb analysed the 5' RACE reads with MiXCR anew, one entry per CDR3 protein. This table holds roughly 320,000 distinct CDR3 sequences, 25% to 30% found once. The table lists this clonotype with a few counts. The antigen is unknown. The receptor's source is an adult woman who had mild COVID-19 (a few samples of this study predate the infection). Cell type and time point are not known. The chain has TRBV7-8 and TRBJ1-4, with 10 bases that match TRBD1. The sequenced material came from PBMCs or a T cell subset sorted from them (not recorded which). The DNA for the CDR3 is TGTGCCAGCAGCCGGGGACAGGGGTATGAAAAACTGTTTTTT. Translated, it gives CASSRGQGYEKLFF.